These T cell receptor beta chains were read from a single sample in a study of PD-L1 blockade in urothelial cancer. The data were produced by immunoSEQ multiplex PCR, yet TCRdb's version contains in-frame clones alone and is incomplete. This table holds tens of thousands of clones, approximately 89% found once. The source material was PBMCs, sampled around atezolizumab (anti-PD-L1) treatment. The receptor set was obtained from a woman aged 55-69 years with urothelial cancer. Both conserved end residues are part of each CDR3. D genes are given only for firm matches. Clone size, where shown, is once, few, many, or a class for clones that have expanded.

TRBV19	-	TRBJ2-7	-	CASSIDDSSYEQYF	TGTGCCAGTAGTATAGATGACAGCTCCTACGAGCAGTACTTC
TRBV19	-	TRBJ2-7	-	CASSSEADSTYEQYF	TGTGCCAGTAGTTCAGAGGCGGACAGCACCTACGAGCAGTACTTC
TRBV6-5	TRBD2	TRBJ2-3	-	CASRLSGGSTDTQYF	TGTGCCAGCCGACTTAGCGGGGGAAGCACAGATACGCAGTATTTT
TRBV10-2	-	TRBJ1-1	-	CASSVRGNTEAFF	TGCGCCAGCAGTGTGCGGGGGAACACTGAAGCTTTCTTT
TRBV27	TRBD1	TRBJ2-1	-	CASSQDRRPWNEQFF	TGTGCCAGCAGTCAGGACAGGCGCCCCTGGAATGAGCAGTTCTTC
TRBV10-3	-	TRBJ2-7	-	CAISDGGAGEQYF	TGTGCCATCAGTGATGGGGGGGCGGGCGAGCAGTACTTC
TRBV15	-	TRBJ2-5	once	CATSRKKGIEETQYF	TGTGCCACCAGCAGGAAGAAGGGGATAGAAGAGACCCAGTACTTC
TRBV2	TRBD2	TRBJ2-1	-	CASSGSGGGYNEQFF	TGTGCCAGCAGTGGCAGCGGGGGGGGCTACAATGAGCAGTTCTTC
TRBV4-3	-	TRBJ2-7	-	CASSQSITGSPYEQYF	TGCGCCAGCAGCCAATCTATAACAGGGTCTCCCTACGAGCAGTACTTC
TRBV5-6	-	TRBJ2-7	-	CASSLAGGVIYEQYF	TGTGCCAGCAGCTTGGCCGGGGGAGTAATCTACGAGCAGTACTTC
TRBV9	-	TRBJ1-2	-	CASSVDFRGNYGYTF	TGTGCCAGCAGCGTAGATTTCAGGGGAAACTATGGCTACACCTTC
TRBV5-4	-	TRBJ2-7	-	CASSLDRSSYEQYF	TGTGCCAGCAGCTTGGACAGGAGCTCCTACGAGCAGTACTTC